These T cell receptor beta chains were read from a single sample in a study of T cells after posttransplantation cyclophosphamide. Clones were read by immunoSEQ multiplex PCR, and TCRdb kept only the in-frame ones, dropping some. This sample yields tens of thousands of clones, of which approximately 97% are seen a single time; approximately 0.13% belongs to the top ten. The sequenced material came from naive CD4+ T cells sorted from PBMCs. These receptors were obtained from a man in his fifties in good health, CMV-negative, and a related stem cell transplant donor. Both conserved end residues are part of each CDR3. The order of the fields is clone size, V gene, D gene, J gene, CDR3 protein, CDR3 DNA. A D gene is named only where the DNA matches it firmly. For some rows the clone size is stated as once, few or many, or as a class when expanded; others skip it.

clone size: once; V gene: TRBV4-3; D gene: .; J gene: TRBJ1-5; CDR3 protein: CASSPRPDSYNQPQHF; CDR3 DNA: TGCGCCAGCAGCCCCCGCCCGGACAGTTACAATCAGCCCCAGCATTTT
clone size: .; V gene: TRBV10-3; D gene: TRBD1; J gene: TRBJ1-2; CDR3 protein: CAISSGQENYGYTF; CDR3 DNA: TGTGCCATCAGCTCCGGACAGGAGAACTATGGCTACACCTTC
clone size: .; V gene: TRBV19; D gene: TRBD2; J gene: TRBJ2-1; CDR3 protein: CASSIGGTGGFNEQFF; CDR3 DNA: TGTGCCAGTAGTATAGGGGGAACGGGGGGATTCAATGAGCAGTTCTTC
clone size: .; V gene: TRBV6-4; D gene: .; J gene: TRBJ2-1; CDR3 protein: CASSPSGTLRREQFF; CDR3 DNA: TGTGCCAGCAGTCCCTCCGGGACTCTAAGACGGGAGCAGTTCTTC
clone size: .; V gene: TRBV7-3; D gene: .; J gene: TRBJ2-5; CDR3 protein: CASSLIGRGTQYF; CDR3 DNA: TGTGCCAGCAGCTTAATCGGCAGGGGGACCCAGTACTTC
clone size: .; V gene: TRBV7-9; D gene: .; J gene: TRBJ1-4; CDR3 protein: CASSLGVMATNEKLFF; CDR3 DNA: TGTGCCAGCAGCTTAGGAGTTATGGCAACTAATGAAAAACTGTTTTTT
clone size: .; V gene: TRBV29-1; D gene: .; J gene: TRBJ2-7; CDR3 protein: CSAWYSPYEQYF; CDR3 DNA: TGCAGCGCCTGGTACTCTCCCTACGAGCAGTACTTC
clone size: .; V gene: TRBV11-3; D gene: TRBD2; J gene: TRBJ2-7; CDR3 protein: CASSVRGGTYYEQYF; CDR3 DNA: TGTGCCAGCAGCGTCCGGGGAGGGACCTACTACGAGCAGTACTTC
clone size: .; V gene: TRBV6-5; D gene: .; J gene: TRBJ1-1; CDR3 protein: CASSYSQVRTEAFF; CDR3 DNA: TGTGCCAGCAGTTATTCACAGGTCCGGACTGAAGCTTTCTTT
clone size: .; V gene: TRBV11-3; D gene: .; J gene: TRBJ2-7; CDR3 protein: CASSEQGLGGEQYF; CDR3 DNA: TGTGCCAGCAGCGAACAGGGCCTAGGTGGGGAGCAGTACTTC
clone size: .; V gene: TRBV7-2; D gene: .; J gene: TRBJ1-6; CDR3 protein: CASSSPRVEESPLHF; CDR3 DNA: TGTGCCAGCAGCTCACCGCGGGTTGAGGAGTCACCCCTCCACTTT
clone size: .; V gene: TRBV5-6; D gene: .; J gene: TRBJ2-4; CDR3 protein: CASSLVGPGYIAKNIQYF; CDR3 DNA: TGTGCCAGCAGCTTGGTTGGTCCAGGGTACATAGCCAAAAACATTCAGTACTTC
clone size: once; V gene: TRBV2; D gene: .; J gene: TRBJ2-1; CDR3 protein: CASSLRDTTYNEQFF; CDR3 DNA: TGTGCCAGCAGTCTCCGGGACACGACCTACAATGAGCAGTTCTTC
clone size: few; V gene: TRBV4-3; D gene: .; J gene: TRBJ1-3; CDR3 protein: CASSQPGSGNTIYF; CDR3 DNA: TGCGCCAGCAGCCAACCAGGCTCTGGAAACACCATATATTTT
clone size: .; V gene: TRBV19; D gene: .; J gene: TRBJ1-1; CDR3 protein: CASSITRNTEAFF; CDR3 DNA: TGTGCCAGTAGTATCACAAGGAACACTGAAGCTTTCTTT
clone size: .; V gene: TRBV5-4; D gene: .; J gene: TRBJ1-6; CDR3 protein: CASSLAGNNNSPLHF; CDR3 DNA: TGTGCCAGCAGCTTGGCCGGTAATAATAATTCACCCCTCCACTTT
clone size: .; V gene: TRBV9; D gene: TRBD2; J gene: TRBJ2-2; CDR3 protein: CASSVGGGLPLSGELFF; CDR3 DNA: TGTGCCAGCAGCGTAGGGGGGGGGTTACCCCTCTCCGGGGAGCTGTTTTTT